The 4 T cell receptor beta chains reported below all come from one sample, sequenced in a study of blood T cells in healthy people across ages. Alongside a J-beta primer mix, a sample-barcoded 5' primer served in a second PCR lasting about 7 to 12 cycles. In TCRdb, the 5' RACE reads were re-called with MiXCR into one record per CDR3 protein. The sample includes hundreds of thousands of distinct CDR3 sequences, around 24% of them seen just once. The sample was also reused in another study, on T cells of mothers and their children.

Sequenced: blood. These receptors were obtained from a boy aged 5-17 years in good health.

V usage is TRBV15 and J usage is TRBJ2-3; tentative D call: TRBD2 (6 bases). V was clipped by 1 base and J by 7 bases, with 18 bases between them. This CDR3 region has 16 residues. Germline V gene lookup returns CDR1 LNHNV and CDR2 YYDKDF (reference sequence). CDR3 coding DNA: TGTGCCACCAGCAGAGGCTCCGGGAGAGGAGTATATACGCAGTATTTT. Protein: CATSRGSGRGVYTQYF.

V gene TRBV6-2 or TRBV6-3 combines with J gene TRBJ2-6; D unresolved. Trimming took off 3 bases at V and 2 bases at J, with 11 bases between the two ends. The CDR3 runs 16 residues. Germline V lookup: CDR1 MNHEY, CDR2 SVGEGT. The CDR3 loop is CASSYSGRAGANVLTF. The CDR3 coding sequence is TGTGCCAGCAGTTATTCAGGAAGGGCTGGGGCCAACGTCCTGACTTTC.

This clonotype has only a few counts. This chain connects TRBV5-1 to TRBJ1-5; D remains unclear. The ends were cut back, 8 bases at V and 7 bases at J, with 16 bases in the middle. Germline CDR1 and CDR2: SGHRS and YFSETQ. The CDR3 has 13 amino acids. The DNA for the CDR3 is TGCGCCAGTTGTTTGCCGGCGGAACAGCCCCAGCATTTT. This gives the protein CASCLPAEQPQHF.

This chain connects TRBV27 to TRBJ2-5; weak D call: TRBD2 (7 bases). There are 16 residues in the CDR3. Per the germline V gene, CDR1 is MNHEY and CDR2 is SMNVEV (reference sequence). The V gene lost 6 bases and the J gene lost 4 bases, with 21 bases spanning the gap. The CDR3 DNA follows: TGTGCCAGCAGACTATCTTACAGGGAGGGGAGAGAGACCCAGTACTTC. Residues: CASRLSYREGRETQYF.